This is a list of T cell receptor beta chains from one sample in a study of cytomegalovirus exposure and HLA in healthy donors. Repertoires were generated with immunoSEQ multiplex PCR, while TCRdb's copy carries only in-frame clones and drops some. The data show about 120,000 clones, with roughly 75% seen just once and roughly 3% held by the top ten. What was sequenced was PBMCs. These receptors came from a woman aged 50 to 65 in good health and CMV-seronegative. Both conserved end residues are part of each CDR3. Fields, in order: V gene, J gene, D gene, clone size, CDR3 protein, CDR3 DNA. A D gene is named only where the DNA matches it firmly. The listing skips clone size in some rows; elsewhere it reads once, few, many or a size class.

v_gene: TRBV19
j_gene: TRBJ2-7
d_gene: NA
abundance: NA
CDR3aa: CASSPRDTSEQYF
CDR3nt: TGTGCCAGTAGTCCCCGGGACACATCCGAGCAGTACTTC

v_gene: TRBV11-3
j_gene: TRBJ2-3
d_gene: NA
abundance: NA
CDR3aa: CASSLGGEFTDTQYF
CDR3nt: TGTGCCAGCAGCTTAGGCGGGGAATTCACAGATACGCAGTATTTT

v_gene: TRBV5-1
j_gene: TRBJ2-3
d_gene: NA
abundance: NA
CDR3aa: CASSSQGDNTDTQYF
CDR3nt: TGCGCCAGCAGCTCCCAAGGCGACAACACAGATACGCAGTATTTT

v_gene: TRBV27
j_gene: TRBJ2-1
d_gene: TRBD1
abundance: NA
CDR3aa: CASSFPTGNAVNEQFF
CDR3nt: TGTGCCAGCAGTTTCCCGACAGGGAACGCGGTCAATGAGCAGTTCTTC

v_gene: TRBV7-2
j_gene: TRBJ2-3
d_gene: NA
abundance: NA
CDR3aa: CASSLWGGTDTQYF
CDR3nt: TGTGCCAGCAGCTTATGGGGGGGCACAGATACGCAGTATTTT

v_gene: TRBV7-2
j_gene: TRBJ2-2
d_gene: NA
abundance: NA
CDR3aa: CASRAAAAGNTGELFF
CDR3nt: TGTGCCAGCAGGGCGGCGGCAGCGGGGAACACCGGGGAGCTGTTTTTT

v_gene: TRBV5-1
j_gene: TRBJ1-4
d_gene: TRBD1
abundance: NA
CDR3aa: CASSLAGTANEKLFF
CDR3nt: TGCGCCAGCAGCTTGGCCGGGACAGCTAATGAAAAACTGTTTTTT

v_gene: TRBV6-5
j_gene: TRBJ1-2
d_gene: NA
abundance: NA
CDR3aa: CASSHDRANYGYTF
CDR3nt: TGTGCCAGCAGCCATGACAGAGCTAACTATGGCTACACCTTC

v_gene: TRBV19
j_gene: TRBJ2-1
d_gene: NA
abundance: NA
CDR3aa: CASSIGQNNYNEQFF
CDR3nt: TGTGCCAGTAGTATTGGGCAGAATAATTACAATGAGCAGTTCTTC

v_gene: TRBV28
j_gene: TRBJ2-4
d_gene: TRBD1
abundance: NA
CDR3aa: CASSLGRGLAKNIQYF
CDR3nt: TGTGCCAGCAGTTTAGGCAGGGGGCTAGCCAAAAACATTCAGTACTTC

v_gene: TRBV5-1
j_gene: TRBJ2-7
d_gene: TRBD2
abundance: NA
CDR3aa: CASSPGSGRALEQYF
CDR3nt: TGCGCCAGCAGCCCCGGCAGCGGGAGGGCCCTCGAGCAGTACTTC

v_gene: TRBV6-1
j_gene: TRBJ2-7
d_gene: TRBD2
abundance: NA
CDR3aa: CASSVGGDASYEQYF
CDR3nt: TGTGCCAGCAGTGTGGGAGGGGATGCCTCCTACGAGCAGTACTTC

v_gene: TRBV6-6
j_gene: TRBJ2-1
d_gene: TRBD2
abundance: NA
CDR3aa: CASSTSGYNEQFF
CDR3nt: TGTGCCAGTTCCACTAGCGGCTACAATGAGCAGTTCTTC

v_gene: TRBV6-1
j_gene: TRBJ1-1
d_gene: TRBD1
abundance: NA
CDR3aa: CASRYTGETEAFF
CDR3nt: TGTGCCAGCAGGTATACAGGGGAAACTGAAGCTTTCTTT

v_gene: TRBV5-5
j_gene: TRBJ2-7
d_gene: TRBD2
abundance: NA
CDR3aa: CASSEPGLAEQYF
CDR3nt: TGTGCCAGCAGCGAGCCGGGACTAGCCGAGCAGTACTTC

v_gene: TRBV27
j_gene: TRBJ2-3
d_gene: NA
abundance: NA
CDR3aa: CASSSPGTDTQYF
CDR3nt: TGTGCCAGCAGTTCCCCCGGCACAGATACGCAGTATTTT

v_gene: TRBV5-4
j_gene: TRBJ2-3
d_gene: NA
abundance: NA
CDR3aa: CASSLGAGLSDTQYF
CDR3nt: TGTGCCAGCAGCTTGGGGGCGGGACTCTCAGATACGCAGTATTTT

v_gene: TRBV6-1
j_gene: TRBJ2-7
d_gene: NA
abundance: once
CDR3aa: CASNSGSSYEQYF
CDR3nt: TGTGCCAGCAATTCGGGTTCCTCCTACGAGCAGTACTTC

v_gene: TRBV6-9
j_gene: TRBJ1-2
d_gene: TRBD1
abundance: NA
CDR3aa: CASTRGQGDYYGYTF
CDR3nt: TGTGCCAGCACTCGTGGACAGGGAGATTACTATGGCTACACCTTC

v_gene: TRBV7-4
j_gene: TRBJ2-1
d_gene: TRBD2
abundance: NA
CDR3aa: CASSSPAGTSGFYNEQFF
CDR3nt: TGTGCCAGCAGCTCCCCAGCGGGGACTAGCGGCTTTTACAATGAGCAGTTCTTC

v_gene: TRBV16
j_gene: TRBJ2-1
d_gene: TRBD2
abundance: NA
CDR3aa: CASSEGLAVYNEQFF
CDR3nt: TGTGCCAGCAGCGAGGGACTAGCGGTTTACAATGAGCAGTTCTTC

v_gene: TRBV7-2
j_gene: TRBJ1-1
d_gene: NA
abundance: NA
CDR3aa: CASSLGTEAGAFF
CDR3nt: TGTGCCAGCAGCTTAGGGACAGAGGCTGGGGCTTTCTTT

v_gene: TRBV5-1
j_gene: TRBJ2-2
d_gene: TRBD1
abundance: NA
CDR3aa: CASSLGPRGTGELFF
CDR3nt: TGCGCCAGCAGCTTGGGGCCCAGGGGGACCGGGGAGCTGTTTTTT

v_gene: TRBV6-6
j_gene: TRBJ2-5
d_gene: NA
abundance: NA
CDR3aa: CASSYSGEAQETQYF
CDR3nt: TGTGCCAGCAGTTACTCGGGGGAGGCCCAAGAGACCCAGTACTTC

v_gene: TRBV7-9
j_gene: TRBJ2-3
d_gene: TRBD2
abundance: once
CDR3aa: CASSKASGSGADTQYF
CDR3nt: TGTGCCAGCAGCAAAGCTAGCGGGAGTGGAGCAGATACGCAGTATTTT

v_gene: TRBV5-4
j_gene: TRBJ1-1
d_gene: NA
abundance: NA
CDR3aa: CASSPFGNTEAFF
CDR3nt: TGTGCCAGCAGCCCTTTCGGGAACACTGAAGCTTTCTTT

v_gene: TRBV7-2
j_gene: TRBJ2-1
d_gene: NA
abundance: NA
CDR3aa: CASSLSRVLYNEQFF
CDR3nt: TGTGCCAGCAGCTTGAGCCGGGTTCTTTACAATGAGCAGTTCTTC

v_gene: TRBV11-3
j_gene: TRBJ2-7
d_gene: TRBD2
abundance: NA
CDR3aa: CASSLSLAGEPQYEQYF
CDR3nt: TGTGCCAGCAGCTTAAGTCTAGCGGGAGAGCCTCAATACGAGCAGTACTTC

v_gene: TRBV5-4
j_gene: TRBJ1-1
d_gene: NA
abundance: NA
CDR3aa: CASSLAGSGYTEAFF
CDR3nt: TGTGCCAGCAGCTTGGCTGGGAGCGGGTACACTGAAGCTTTCTTT

v_gene: TRBV7-2
j_gene: TRBJ2-3
d_gene: NA
abundance: NA
CDR3aa: CASSRGTDTQYF
CDR3nt: TGTGCCAGCAGCCGGGGGACAGATACGCAGTATTTT

v_gene: TRBV30
j_gene: TRBJ1-2
d_gene: NA
abundance: NA
CDR3aa: CAWSPEGNYGYTF
CDR3nt: TGTGCCTGGAGCCCGGAGGGGAACTATGGCTACACCTTC

v_gene: TRBV27
j_gene: TRBJ2-7
d_gene: TRBD1
abundance: NA
CDR3aa: CASSWGQGASYEQYF
CDR3nt: TGTGCCAGCAGTTGGGGACAGGGGGCCTCCTACGAGCAGTACTTC

v_gene: TRBV5-4
j_gene: TRBJ2-5
d_gene: TRBD2
abundance: NA
CDR3aa: CASSLGGLAEETQYF
CDR3nt: TGTGCCAGCAGCCTCGGGGGACTAGCGGAAGAGACCCAGTACTTC

v_gene: TRBV28
j_gene: TRBJ2-1
d_gene: TRBD2
abundance: NA
CDR3aa: CASSIGTSYDNEQFF
CDR3nt: TGTGCCAGCAGTATAGGGACTAGCTACGACAATGAGCAGTTCTTC

v_gene: TRBV30
j_gene: TRBJ2-7
d_gene: NA
abundance: NA
CDR3aa: CAWSDSDYEQYF
CDR3nt: TGTGCCTGGTCTGACAGCGACTACGAGCAGTACTTC

v_gene: TRBV11-2
j_gene: TRBJ2-7
d_gene: TRBD2
abundance: NA
CDR3aa: CASSSLSGRSSYEQYF
CDR3nt: TGTGCCAGCAGCTCGTTAAGCGGGAGGAGCTCCTACGAGCAGTACTTC

v_gene: TRBV2
j_gene: TRBJ2-2
d_gene: TRBD2
abundance: few
CDR3aa: CASSRASGSGAGELFF
CDR3nt: TGTGCCAGCAGCCGAGCTAGCGGGAGCGGCGCCGGGGAGCTGTTTTTT

v_gene: TRBV5-6
j_gene: TRBJ1-1
d_gene: NA
abundance: NA
CDR3aa: CASSFGVSDTEAFF
CDR3nt: TGTGCCAGCAGCTTCGGGGTTTCGGACACTGAAGCTTTCTTT

v_gene: TRBV28
j_gene: TRBJ1-5
d_gene: NA
abundance: NA
CDR3aa: CASRPSQGRFQPQHF
CDR3nt: TGTGCCAGCAGGCCGAGTCAGGGTCGGTTTCAGCCCCAGCATTTT

v_gene: TRBV4-2
j_gene: TRBJ1-3
d_gene: TRBD1
abundance: few
CDR3aa: CASSQESPGQGAYTIYF
CDR3nt: TGTGCCAGCAGCCAAGAATCACCGGGACAGGGGGCGTACACCATATATTTT

v_gene: TRBV4-1
j_gene: TRBJ2-1
d_gene: TRBD2
abundance: NA
CDR3aa: CASSQVPGLAGLNEQFF
CDR3nt: TGCGCCAGCAGCCAAGTCCCAGGTCTAGCGGGCCTCAATGAGCAGTTCTTC

v_gene: TRBV29-1
j_gene: TRBJ2-1
d_gene: TRBD2
abundance: once
CDR3aa: CSGGPGGGYNEQFF
CDR3nt: TGCAGTGGGGGACCTGGCGGGGGCTACAATGAGCAGTTCTTC

v_gene: TRBV7-6
j_gene: TRBJ2-2
d_gene: TRBD2
abundance: few
CDR3aa: CASSFERQGLHTGELFF
CDR3nt: TGTGCCAGCAGCTTCGAGAGGCAGGGACTACACACCGGGGAGCTGTTTTTT

v_gene: TRBV6-5
j_gene: TRBJ2-7
d_gene: TRBD1
abundance: NA
CDR3aa: CASSTPDRDEQYF
CDR3nt: TGTGCCAGCAGTACCCCGGACAGGGACGAGCAGTACTTC

v_gene: TRBV28
j_gene: TRBJ2-5
d_gene: NA
abundance: once
CDR3aa: CASSRLAREETQYF
CDR3nt: TGTGCCAGCAGTAGGCTAGCTCGGGAGGAGACCCAGTACTTC

v_gene: TRBV28
j_gene: TRBJ2-7
d_gene: TRBD1
abundance: few
CDR3aa: CASSFRDRALEQYF
CDR3nt: TGTGCCAGCAGTTTCCGGGACAGAGCCCTCGAGCAGTACTTC

v_gene: TRBV10-2
j_gene: TRBJ2-7
d_gene: NA
abundance: once
CDR3aa: CASSWAESGSYEQYF
CDR3nt: TGCGCCAGCAGTTGGGCTGAGTCAGGGTCCTACGAGCAGTACTTC

v_gene: TRBV11-2
j_gene: TRBJ2-1
d_gene: TRBD2
abundance: once
CDR3aa: CASSEGGLAGYNEQFF
CDR3nt: TGTGCCAGCAGCGAGGGGGGACTAGCGGGATACAATGAGCAGTTCTTC

v_gene: TRBV5-4
j_gene: TRBJ2-7
d_gene: TRBD1
abundance: few
CDR3aa: CASSFGQGSYEQYF
CDR3nt: TGTGCCAGCAGCTTCGGACAGGGGTCCTACGAGCAGTACTTC

v_gene: TRBV28
j_gene: TRBJ2-5
d_gene: TRBD1
abundance: once
CDR3aa: CASSDPGQGSETQYF
CDR3nt: TGTGCCAGCAGTGACCCGGGACAGGGGTCGGAGACCCAGTACTTC

v_gene: TRBV6-6
j_gene: TRBJ1-6
d_gene: NA
abundance: few
CDR3aa: CASHLVASNSPLHF
CDR3nt: TGTGCCAGCCACCTCGTCGCCAGTAATTCACCCCTCCACTTT

v_gene: TRBV7-8
j_gene: TRBJ1-2
d_gene: NA
abundance: NA
CDR3aa: CASSLYPVYGYTF
CDR3nt: TGTGCCAGCAGCTTATATCCCGTATATGGCTACACCTTC

v_gene: TRBV19
j_gene: TRBJ2-2
d_gene: NA
abundance: NA
CDR3aa: CASSIDLRTGELFF
CDR3nt: TGTGCCAGTAGTATAGATTTGCGGACTGGGGAGCTGTTTTTT

v_gene: TRBV7-3
j_gene: TRBJ2-2
d_gene: NA
abundance: NA
CDR3aa: CASSPSAAIGELFF
CDR3nt: TGTGCCAGCAGCCCCTCTGCTGCGATAGGGGAGCTGTTTTTT

v_gene: TRBV27
j_gene: TRBJ1-3
d_gene: TRBD1
abundance: NA
CDR3aa: CASSTQKTGGDRNTIYF
CDR3nt: TGTGCCAGCAGTACCCAGAAGACAGGGGGGGACCGGAACACCATATATTTT

v_gene: TRBV28
j_gene: TRBJ1-1
d_gene: NA
abundance: NA
CDR3aa: CASSFRGLNTEAFF
CDR3nt: TGTGCCAGCAGTTTCAGGGGCCTGAACACTGAAGCTTTCTTT

v_gene: TRBV28
j_gene: TRBJ1-2
d_gene: NA
abundance: NA
CDR3aa: CASSPLDRGYTF
CDR3nt: TGTGCCAGCAGTCCACTAGACCGTGGCTACACCTTC